Described below is a single TCR beta chain sequence and its context. As originally analysed: Estimation of nucleated cell counts relied on the amplification of reference gene primers. This table comes from immunoSEQ multiplex PCR, and its TCRdb copy is limited to in-frame clones, with some not included. D and trimming were read from the DNA, whereas the V and J calls and clone size are those reported in that table. This table holds 40,000 to 55,000 clones, roughly 90% found once. The germline CDR1 and CDR2 sequences are MNHNY and SVGAGI (reference sequence). CDR3 size: 14 residues. V lost 0 bases to trimming and J lost 0 bases, with 5 bases between them. This entry is derived from a study of blood T cell repertoires in COVID-19. For the study at large: The United States, Italy and Spain provided the acute and convalescent COVID-19 samples.

This TCR derives from a woman aged 80 or over with acute or convalescent COVID-19. Sequenced: peripheral blood. The gene calls are TRBV6-6 and TRBJ2-5; no firm D call. The CDR3 DNA is TGTGCCAGCAGTTACTCGTTAAACCAAGAGACCCAGTACTTC. It codes for CASSYSLNQETQYF.